The clone carrying this TCR beta chain was detected many times. Its antigen is unidentified. Sequencing libraries of naive CD8 cells derived from around 20,000 to 990,000 sorted cells with 10%, 30% or 50% RNA. These data are taken from a study of molecular identifiers for immune sequencing clone quantification. Study-wide findings and caveats: In naive cells, clones above 20 RNA copies held under 1% of molecules, whereas in effector cells they held over 97%.

CDR3 length: 12 amino acids. The V end lost 6 bases, the J end lost 7 bases, and 12 bases lay between the germline ends. Germline V lookup: CDR1 SEHNR, CDR2 FQNEAQ (reference sequence). MiXCR, run by TCRdb on the PCR reads, gives a single entry per CDR3 protein. The data contain 400,000 to 600,000 distinct CDR3 sequences, less than 30% of them singletons. The genes are TRBV7-9 and TRBJ1-1; tentative D call: TRBD1 (6 bases). The clonotype was recovered from a human donor in good health. Some libraries in this study had Jurkat cell RNA spiked in. Input material: naive CD8+ T cells from blood, with Jurkat cell RNA spiked in. The subset: FACS-sorted CD8+CD4-CCR7+CD45RA+ naive T cells. The DNA for the CDR3 is TGTGCCAGCAGTTTGGGGGGCAGTGAAGCTTTCTTT. Encoded protein: CASSLGGSEAFF. Full variable domain (missing parts from reference TRBV7-9 and TRBJ1-1): DTGVSQNPRHKITKRGQNVTFRCDPISEHNRLYWYRQTLGQGPEFLTYFQNEAQLEKSRLLSDRFSAERPKGSFSTLEIQRTEQGDSAMYLCASSLGGSEAFFGQGTRLTVV.